The rows below give T cell receptor beta chains drawn from one sample of a study of cytomegalovirus exposure and HLA in healthy donors. Clones were sequenced by immunoSEQ multiplex PCR, and TCRdb holds only the in-frame ones, with some missing. Among 300,000 to 400,000 clones listed, 70% to 90% were seen once. The sample comprised PBMCs. These receptors were obtained from a man aged 30 to 39 in good health and CMV-seronegative. The CDR3 runs from the conserved cysteine through the conserved F or W. Each record gives: J gene, D gene, clone size, V gene, CDR3 protein, CDR3 DNA. A D gene is named only where the DNA matches it firmly. Clone size is shown for a subset of rows, as once, few, many or a class of expanded clone.

TRBJ1-1 . . TRBV18 CASSPTLNTEAFF TGTGCCAGCTCACCTACACTGAACACTGAAGCTTTCTTT
TRBJ2-5 TRBD1 once TRBV7-9 CASSLQGDFVQETQYF TGTGCCAGCAGCTTACAGGGGGATTTTGTCCAAGAGACCCAGTACTTC
TRBJ1-1 TRBD1 . TRBV9 CASSVQGVKNTEAFF TGTGCCAGCAGCGTCCAGGGGGTAAAGAACACTGAAGCTTTCTTT
TRBJ2-5 TRBD2 . TRBV5-1 CASRQTTSGGETQYF TGCGCCAGCAGACAGACAACTAGCGGGGGGGAGACCCAGTACTTC
TRBJ1-2 TRBD1 . TRBV7-2 CASSLRDRVGYGYTF TGTGCCAGCAGCTTAAGGGACAGGGTCGGGTATGGCTACACCTTC
TRBJ1-6 TRBD1 . TRBV6-1 CASSDRGLSYNSPLHF TGTGCCAGCAGTGACAGGGGGCTCTCTTATAATTCACCCCTCCACTTT
TRBJ1-5 . . TRBV19 CASSIKGRNQPQHF TGTGCCAGTAGTATTAAGGGGCGCAATCAGCCCCAGCATTTT
TRBJ1-2 TRBD1 . TRBV7-2 CASSFPGQGRGYTF TGTGCCAGCAGCTTCCCGGGACAGGGGCGAGGCTACACCTTC
TRBJ2-7 . few TRBV18 CASSPGGEYEQYF TGTGCCAGCTCACCAGGCGGGGAATACGAGCAGTACTTC
TRBJ1-2 . . TRBV11-2 CASSLLDRVYGYTF TGTGCCAGCAGCTTACTTGACAGAGTCTATGGCTACACCTTC
TRBJ1-6 . . TRBV2 CASSEDGAGGGDSPLHF TGTGCCAGCAGTGAGGACGGAGCGGGGGGAGGCGATTCACCCCTCCACTTT
TRBJ2-7 TRBD1 . TRBV18 CASSPPTGVEQYF TGTGCCAGCTCACCACCGACAGGGGTCGAGCAGTACTTC
TRBJ2-1 TRBD2 . TRBV2 CASSAFRGGQEQFF TGTGCCAGCTCCGCCTTCCGGGGGGGACAAGAGCAGTTCTTC
TRBJ2-5 . . TRBV30 CAWSVEGAEQETQYF TGTGCCTGGAGTGTAGAAGGTGCGGAACAAGAGACCCAGTACTTC
TRBJ2-7 TRBD1 . TRBV5-4 CASSADRGRHEQYF TGTGCCAGCAGCGCGGACAGGGGGCGGCACGAGCAGTACTTC
TRBJ2-2 TRBD1 . TRBV5-1 CASRGGQDNTGELFF TGCGCCAGCAGGGGGGGACAGGATAACACCGGGGAGCTGTTTTTT
TRBJ2-1 TRBD2 . TRBV7-9 CASSPSLAGGLNEQFF TGTGCCAGCAGTCCTAGCCTAGCGGGGGGCCTCAATGAGCAGTTCTTC
TRBJ1-2 . . TRBV6-5 CASSYRPGSYGYTF TGTGCCAGCAGTTACCGTCCCGGGAGCTATGGCTACACCTTC
TRBJ2-7 TRBD2 . TRBV9 CASSTRGVGYEQYF TGTGCCAGCAGCACGCGGGGGGTCGGTTACGAGCAGTACTTC
TRBJ1-6 TRBD1 . TRBV4-1 CASSPSPTGTGASPLHF TGCGCCAGCAGCCCATCCCCGACCGGGACAGGGGCTTCACCCCTCCACTTT
TRBJ2-3 TRBD2 . TRBV30 CAWSVEMPGAGGTDTQYF TGTGCCTGGAGTGTCGAAATGCCCGGGGCGGGGGGCACAGATACGCAGTATTTT
TRBJ2-7 . . TRBV25-1 CASCLTGTYEQYF TGTGCCAGCTGCCTCACCGGGACCTACGAGCAGTACTTC
TRBJ2-4 TRBD2 . TRBV5-4 CASSLSGGRGKNIQYF TGTGCCAGCAGCTTAAGCGGGGGCCGGGGCAAAAACATTCAGTACTTC
TRBJ1-1 . . TRBV7-2 CASSEGPPRGAFF TGTGCCAGCAGCGAAGGCCCTCCAAGGGGGGCTTTCTTT
TRBJ2-7 TRBD1 . TRBV2 CASSGQGILEQYF TGTGCCAGCAGTGGACAGGGTATCCTCGAGCAGTACTTC
TRBJ1-2 TRBD1 once TRBV2 CASSRDRVEGYGYTF TGTGCCAGCAGTCGCGACAGGGTGGAAGGCTATGGCTACACCTTC
TRBJ1-1 . . TRBV6-4 CASSASRGTEAFF TGTGCCAGCAGCGCCTCTAGGGGTACTGAAGCTTTCTTT